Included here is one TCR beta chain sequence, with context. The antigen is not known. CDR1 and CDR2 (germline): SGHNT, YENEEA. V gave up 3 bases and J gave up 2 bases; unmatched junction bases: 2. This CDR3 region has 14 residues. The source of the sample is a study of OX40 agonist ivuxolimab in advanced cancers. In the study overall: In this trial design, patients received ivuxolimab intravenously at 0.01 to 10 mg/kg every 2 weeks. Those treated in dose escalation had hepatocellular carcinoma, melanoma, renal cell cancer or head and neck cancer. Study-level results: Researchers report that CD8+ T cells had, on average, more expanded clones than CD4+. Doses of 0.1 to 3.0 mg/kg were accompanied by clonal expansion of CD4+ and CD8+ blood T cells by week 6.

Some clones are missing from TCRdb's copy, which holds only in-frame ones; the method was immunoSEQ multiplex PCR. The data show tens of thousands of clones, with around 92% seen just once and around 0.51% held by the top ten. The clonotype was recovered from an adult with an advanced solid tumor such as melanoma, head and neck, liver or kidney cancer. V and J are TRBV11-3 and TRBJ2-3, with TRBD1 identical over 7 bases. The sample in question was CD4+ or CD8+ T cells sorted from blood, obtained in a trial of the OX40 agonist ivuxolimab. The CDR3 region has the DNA TGTGCCAGCAGCTTGGGACAGAACACAGATACGCAGTATTTT. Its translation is CASSLGQNTDTQYF.